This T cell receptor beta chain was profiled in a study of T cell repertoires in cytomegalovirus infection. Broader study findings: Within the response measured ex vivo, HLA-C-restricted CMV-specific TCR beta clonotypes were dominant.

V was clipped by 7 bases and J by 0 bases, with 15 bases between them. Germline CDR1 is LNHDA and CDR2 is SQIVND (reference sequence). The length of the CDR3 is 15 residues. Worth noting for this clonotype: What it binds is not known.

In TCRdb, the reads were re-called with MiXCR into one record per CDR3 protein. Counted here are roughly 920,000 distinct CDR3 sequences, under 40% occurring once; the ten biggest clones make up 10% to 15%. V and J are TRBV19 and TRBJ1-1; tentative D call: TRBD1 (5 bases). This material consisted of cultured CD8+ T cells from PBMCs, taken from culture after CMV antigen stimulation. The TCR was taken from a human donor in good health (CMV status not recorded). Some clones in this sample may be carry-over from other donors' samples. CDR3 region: CASTPWDGMNTEAFF. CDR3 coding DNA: TGTGCCAGTACTCCATGGGACGGTATGAACACTGAAGCTTTCTTT. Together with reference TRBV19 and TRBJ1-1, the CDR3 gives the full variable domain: DGGITQSPKYLFRKEGQNVTLSCEQNLNHDAMYWYRQDPGQGLRLIYYSQIVNDFQKGDIAEGYSVSREKKESFPLTVTSAQKNPTAFYLCASTPWDGMNTEAFFGQGTRLTVV.